This passage covers 24 T cell receptor beta chains from one sample sequenced in a study of T-cell reconstitution after alpha-beta-depleted transplantation in children. It was with unique molecular identifiers that the TCRbeta library was prepared. A single record per CDR3 protein comes from TCRdb applying MiXCR to the PCR reads. The sample shows roughly 200,000 distinct CDR3 sequences, about 8.2% of them seen only once. The sequencing used PBMCs, mostly from graft donor cells, collected 360 days after TCRalphabeta/CD19-depleted stem cell transplant. The source of these receptors is a male patient aged 2 to 9 who had a stem cell transplant for acute myeloid leukemia, so the T cells may come from the graft donor.

This clonotype occurred many times. The J gene is TRBJ2-7, the V gene TRBV4-2, with unresolved D. V gave up 0 bases and J gave up 2 bases, with 11 bases separating them. CDR1 LGHNA and CDR2 YNFKEQ come from the germline V gene. CDR3 length equals 15 residues. The CDR3 sequence: CASSQDQPRTYEQYF. CDR3 DNA: TGTGCCAGCAGCCAAGACCAGCCCCGGACCTACGAGCAGTACTTC.

The sample holds a few counts of this clonotype. This sequence joins TRBV20-1 and TRBJ1-1; possibly TRBD1 for D (5 bases). V gave up 1 base and J gave up 1 base, with 13 bases separating them. Germline CDR1 DFQATT, CDR2 SNEGSKA (reference sequence). CDR3 size: 15 residues. The CDR3 nucleotides are TGCAGTGCTAGAGCGTTGGGACGGGCGAACACTGAAGCTTTCTTT. This translates into CSARALGRANTEAFF.

The table lists this clonotype with many counts. This chain links TRBV4-1 with TRBJ2-5; TRBD2 agrees at 10 bases. V lost 3 bases to trimming and J lost 3 bases; unmatched junction nucleotides: 4. The CDR3 length is 15 residues. The germline V gene has CDR1 MGHRA and CDR2 YSYEKL. Written as DNA, the CDR3 is TGCGCCAGCAGCCATTACGGACTAGCGGAAGAGACCCAGTACTTC. Encoded protein: CASSHYGLAEETQYF.

This clonotype was observed at least ten times. This chain links TRBV29-1 with TRBJ2-5; D gene unclear. Trimming removed 7 bases at V and 0 bases at J, with 6 bases between. CDR1 is SQVTM, CDR2 ANQGSEA, per germline. The CDR3 is 11 residues long. The CDR3 DNA follows: TGCAGCGGTGGACACCAAGAGACCCAGTACTTC. Its protein is CSGGHQETQYF.

This clonotype was found many times. The V and J genes are TRBV6-5 and TRBJ2-3, with D perhaps matching TRBD2 (7 bases). The CDR3 loop spans 14 amino acids. Germline assignment: CDR1 MNHEY and CDR2 SVGAGI. The germline V and J ends were trimmed by 0 bases and 5 bases, with 9 bases remaining between them. This CDR3 reads CASSYSRGGDTQYF. The CDR3 DNA follows: TGTGCCAGCAGTTACTCGAGGGGGGGAGATACGCAGTATTTT.

This clonotype was observed many times. The CDR3 sequence: CASSGLAGANDEQFF. The DNA for the CDR3 is TGTGCCAGCAGCGGACTAGCGGGGGCCAATGATGAGCAGTTCTTC. This chain uses TRBV5-4 with TRBJ2-1; 13 bases map to TRBD2. The junction had 6 bases not matched to a gene; V was cut back by 4 bases and J by 8 bases. This CDR3 is 15 amino acids long. CDR1 and CDR2 (germline): SGHNT, YYREEE (reference sequence).

This clonotype was seen repeatedly, ten times or more. This sequence joins TRBV7-8 and TRBJ2-7, with D possibly matching TRBD2 (5 bases). V was trimmed by 2 bases and J by 3 bases, leaving 17 bases between them. In germline, CDR1 is SGHVS, CDR2 FQNEAQ. The CDR3 is 16 amino acids. CDR3 loop: CASSLIEEDVGYEQYF. The CDR3 bases are TGTGCCAGCAGCTTAATTGAGGAGGATGTAGGCTACGAGCAGTACTTC. The whole variable domain, filled in from reference TRBV7-8 and TRBJ2-7, reads GAGVSQSPRYKVAKRGQDVALRCDPISGHVSLFWYQQALGQGPEFLTYFQNEAQLDKSGLPSDRFFAERPEGSVSTLKIQRTQQEDSAVYLCASSLIEEDVGYEQYFGPGTRLTVT.

This clonotype was seen at least ten times. The chain combines TRBV12-3 or TRBV12-4 with TRBJ2-1; weak D call: TRBD2 (6 bases). This CDR3 has 15 amino acids. V was trimmed by 7 bases and J by 4 bases, leaving 17 bases between them. As DNA, the CDR3 is TGTGCCAGCACCTTAACTCCGGGACTTTACAATGAGCAGTTCTTC. This sequence encodes CASTLTPGLYNEQFF.

This clonotype was picked up a small number of times. This chain uses TRBV4-2 with TRBJ2-7; 7 nucleotides agree with TRBD1. The junction had 12 bases not matched to a gene; V was cut back by 4 bases and J by 0 bases. From germline, CDR1 is LGHNA and CDR2 YNFKEQ. The CDR3 has 17 residues. DNA for the CDR3: TGTGCCAGCAGCCGGACAGGCCTCAACCCTCTCTCCTACGAGCAGTACTTC. This encodes CASSRTGLNPLSYEQYF.

This clonotype occurred many times. This sequence joins TRBV12-3 or TRBV12-4 and TRBJ2-5; no definite D call. The CDR3 loop spans 12 amino acids. Between the trimmed V and J ends, which lost 3 bases and 5 bases, there was a span of 7 bases. This CDR3 reads CASSFGWETQYF. As DNA, the CDR3 is TGTGCCAGCAGTTTTGGGTGGGAGACCCAGTACTTC.

V usage is TRBV7-2 and J usage is TRBJ2-1; D might be TRBD2 (6 bases). CDR1 SGHTA and CDR2 FQGNSA come from the germline V gene. The V gene lost 5 bases and the J gene lost 3 bases, with 11 bases spanning the gap. CDR3 length equals 14 residues. CDR3 loop: CASSGGLVYNEQFF. The CDR3 DNA is TGTGCCAGCAGCGGAGGGTTGGTCTACAATGAGCAGTTCTTC.

This clonotype has just a few counts. The chain employs TRBV18 and TRBJ2-1; D is unresolved. The V gene lost 2 bases and the J gene lost 12 bases, with 5 bases spanning the gap. The CDR3 spans 10 residues. Germline values: CDR1 KGHSH, CDR2 LQKENI. The CDR3 loop reads CASSPARQFF. In DNA form, the CDR3 reads TGTGCCAGCTCACCAGCAAGGCAGTTCTTC.

This clonotype was observed a handful of times. The chain is built from TRBV13 and TRBJ2-7; TRBD2 agrees at 8 bases. Losses at the gene ends were 1 base for V and 2 bases for J; bases not matched to a gene: 10. This CDR3 has 17 residues. Germline loops: CDR1 PRHDT, CDR2 FYEKMQ (reference sequence). For the CDR3, the DNA is TGTGCCAGCAGCTTAGTCCCGACTAGCGTCTACCCCTACGAGCAGTACTTC. Amino acid sequence: CASSLVPTSVYPYEQYF. Based on the CDR3 plus reference TRBV13 and TRBJ2-7, the full variable domain is AAGVIQSPRHLIKEKRETATLKCYPIPRHDTVYWYQQGPGQDPQFLISFYEKMQSDKGSIPDRFSAQQFSDYHSELNMSSLELGDSALYFCASSLVPTSVYPYEQYFGPGTRLTVT.

This clonotype was picked up many times. The genes are TRBV14 and TRBJ2-1, with 10 bases aligning to TRBD2. The CDR3 length is 14 residues. Germline CDR1 and CDR2: SGHDN and FVKESK. V lost 3 bases to trimming and J lost 8 bases; unmatched junction nucleotides: 4. As DNA, the CDR3 is TGTGCCAGCAGCCAGCCGACTAGCGGGTATGAGCAGTTCTTC. It specifies CASSQPTSGYEQFF.

The genes are TRBV7-9 and TRBJ1-1; TRBD1 is a possible D gene (5 bases). The germline V gene has CDR1 SEHNR and CDR2 FQNEAQ (reference sequence). This CDR3 spans 14 amino acids. Trimming took 3 bases from V and 0 from J, leaving 8 bases between them. The CDR3 spells CASSFDRLNTEAFF. As DNA, the CDR3 is TGTGCCAGCAGCTTCGACAGACTGAACACTGAAGCTTTCTTT.

This clonotype was recorded a few times. In DNA form, the CDR3 reads TGTGCCACCAGGAAGGGACAAACAACCAATGAGCAGTTCTTC. It specifies CATRKGQTTNEQFF. V and J are TRBV12-3 or TRBV12-4 and TRBJ2-1, with a weak D call TRBD1 (6 bases). V lost 10 bases to trimming and J lost 6 bases, with 19 bases between them. There are 14 residues in the CDR3.

This chain links TRBV18 with TRBJ2-3, with D perhaps being TRBD1 or TRBD2 (5 bases each). Trimming took off 4 bases at V and 6 bases at J, with 11 bases between the two ends. The germline V gene has CDR1 KGHSH and CDR2 LQKENI. The CDR3 is 13 residues long. DNA of the CDR3: TGTGCCAGCTCACACTCCTGGGGGGATACGCAGTATTTT. Translated: CASSHSWGDTQYF.

This clonotype was detected only a few times. The genes are TRBV12-3 or TRBV12-4 and TRBJ2-2; tentative D call: TRBD2 (6 bases). V lost 6 bases to trimming and J lost 3 bases, with 11 bases between them. The CDR3 contains 14 residues. DNA for the CDR3: TGTGCCAGCAGCCGGGGACTGGACACCGGGGAGCTGTTTTTT. It encodes CASSRGLDTGELFF.

This clonotype was seen more than once but under ten times. The chain has TRBV12-3 or TRBV12-4 and TRBJ1-2, with D unresolved. V shed 3 bases and J shed 2 bases, with 7 bases lying between them. This CDR3 is 13 amino acids long. The CDR3 reads CASSLNGNYGYTF. In DNA, the CDR3 is TGTGCCAGCAGTTTGAACGGAAACTATGGCTACACCTTC.

This clonotype was picked up many times. The chain couples TRBV24-1 to TRBJ2-1; either TRBD1 or TRBD2 may fit D (6 bases each). Per germline, CDR1 KGHDR and CDR2 SFDVKD. This CDR3 comprises 15 residues. V lost 6 bases and J 6 bases, leaving 17 bases between the germline ends. CDR3 protein: CATSPRGVVGNEQFF. The CDR3 DNA sequence: TGTGCCACCAGTCCAAGGGGGGTGGTAGGCAATGAGCAGTTCTTC.

This clonotype was found a few times. This rearrangement joins TRBV7-8 to TRBJ1-1; no firm D call. Trimming took 4 bases from V and 0 from J, leaving 18 bases between them. From germline, CDR1 is SGHVS and CDR2 FQNEAQ. The CDR3 length is 17 residues. CDR3 sequence reads: CASSWIRTGLLNTEAFF. Here the CDR3 DNA reads TGTGCCAGCAGCTGGATCCGTACGGGGTTACTGAACACTGAAGCTTTCTTT. Combining the CDR3 with reference TRBV7-8 and TRBJ1-1 gives the whole variable domain GAGVSQSPRYKVAKRGQDVALRCDPISGHVSLFWYQQALGQGPEFLTYFQNEAQLDKSGLPSDRFFAERPEGSVSTLKIQRTQQEDSAVYLCASSWIRTGLLNTEAFFGQGTRLTVV.

Many counts were recorded for this clonotype. This chain links TRBV12-3 or TRBV12-4 with TRBJ2-2; perhaps TRBD2 as D (5 bases). V lost 6 bases and J 6 bases, leaving 8 bases between the germline ends. The CDR3 is 12 amino acids. This chain's CDR3 is CASSSGAGELFF. DNA of the CDR3: TGTGCCAGCAGCTCCGGGGCCGGGGAGCTGTTTTTT.

This clonotype was detected only a few times. V usage is TRBV7-8 and J usage is TRBJ1-5; D is possibly TRBD1 (6 bases). V was shortened by 5 bases and J by 3 bases, with 23 bases between the two germline ends. Germline V lookup: CDR1 SGHVS, CDR2 FQNEAQ. The CDR3 consists of 18 residues. Here the CDR3 DNA reads TGTGCCAGCAGCCTGGAGGAGTACAGGGCCGGAGTCAATCAGCCCCAGCATTTT. This encodes CASSLEEYRAGVNQPQHF. The whole variable domain, filled in from reference TRBV7-8 and TRBJ1-5, reads GAGVSQSPRYKVAKRGQDVALRCDPISGHVSLFWYQQALGQGPEFLTYFQNEAQLDKSGLPSDRFFAERPEGSVSTLKIQRTQQEDSAVYLCASSLEEYRAGVNQPQHFGDGTRLSIL.

This clonotype was counted at least ten times. The chain joins TRBV12-5 to TRBJ1-1, with D perhaps TRBD1 (5 bases). Trimming left V 2 bases short and J 0 bases short, with 10 bases between. This CDR3 has 15 amino acids. Germline V gene data show CDR1 as LGHNT and CDR2 as FRNRAP. The CDR3 is CASGLTTALNTEAFF. In nucleotides, the CDR3 is TGTGCTAGTGGTTTGACGACAGCATTGAACACTGAAGCTTTCTTT. Full variable domain (remainder filled in from reference TRBV12-5 and TRBJ1-1): DARVTQTPRHKVTEMGQEVTMRCQPILGHNTVFWYRQTMMQGLELLAYFRNRAPLDDSGMPKDRFSAEMPDATLATLKIQPSEPRDSAVYFCASGLTTALNTEAFFGQGTRLTVV.